This T cell receptor beta chain came from a study of cytomegalovirus exposure and HLA in healthy donors. The CDR3 length is 15 residues. The V gene's germline CDR1 is SGHTA and CDR2 FQGNSA. V gave up 0 bases and J gave up 5 bases, with 10 bases separating them. This clone was found a few times. Repertoires were generated with immunoSEQ multiplex PCR, while TCRdb's copy carries only in-frame clones and drops some. The data contain about 160,000 clones, 85% of them seen just once; the ten biggest clones take up about 2.1%. The source is a man between 25 and 39 years old in good health and CMV-seropositive. This rearrangement joins TRBV7-2 to TRBJ2-2; tentatively, D is TRBD1 (5 bases). Sample: PBMCs. The CDR3 bases are TGTGCCAGCAGCTTAGCGGGCAGGGCAACCGGGGAGCTGTTTTTT. Protein: CASSLAGRATGELFF.